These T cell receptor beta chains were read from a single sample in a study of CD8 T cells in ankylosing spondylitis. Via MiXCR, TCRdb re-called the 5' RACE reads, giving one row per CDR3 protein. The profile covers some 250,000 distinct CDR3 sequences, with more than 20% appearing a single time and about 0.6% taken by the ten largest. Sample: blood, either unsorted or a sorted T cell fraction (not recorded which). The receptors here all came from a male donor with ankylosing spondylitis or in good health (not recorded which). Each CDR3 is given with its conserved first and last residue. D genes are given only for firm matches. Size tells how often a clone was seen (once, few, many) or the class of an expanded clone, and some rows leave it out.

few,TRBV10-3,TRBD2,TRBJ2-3,TGTGCCATCAGGGGGACTAGCGGGGCCCTTAACACAGATACGCAGTATTTT,CAIRGTSGALNTDTQYF
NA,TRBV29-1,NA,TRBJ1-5,TGCAGCGTTGGCGGGTTTGGGCAGCCCCAGCATTTT,CSVGGFGQPQHF
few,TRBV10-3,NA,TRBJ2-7,TGTGCCATCAGCCCCGGGTACGAGCAGTACTTC,CAISPGYEQYF
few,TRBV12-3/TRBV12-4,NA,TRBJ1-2,TGTGCCAGCAGTTTAAGAGGTTTGGGCTATGGCTACACCTTC,CASSLRGLGYGYTF
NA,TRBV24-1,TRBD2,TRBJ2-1,TGTGCCACCGGCAAGGGGAGCGGGGGGGCGGGGGAGCAGTTCTTC,CATGKGSGGAGEQFF
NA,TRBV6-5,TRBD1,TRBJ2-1,TGTGCCAGCAGTTACTCGAAGGACAGGGGTTTGAATGAGCAGTTCTTC,CASSYSKDRGLNEQFF
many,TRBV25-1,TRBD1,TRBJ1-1,TGTGCCAGCAGTGATCGGGACAGCGCGAACACTGAAGCTTTCTTT,CASSDRDSANTEAFF
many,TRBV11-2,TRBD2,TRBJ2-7,TGTGCCAGCAGCTCGCCGGGGGGGCCCTACGAGCAGTACTTC,CASSSPGGPYEQYF
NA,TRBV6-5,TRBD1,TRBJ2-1,TGTGCCAGCAGTAGGGACAGGGGAGGAGAGTTCTTC,CASSRDRGGEFF
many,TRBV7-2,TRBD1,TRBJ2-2,TGTGCCAGCAGCCCGCGACAGGGGGCGCTCGCCGGGGAGCTGTTTTTT,CASSPRQGALAGELFF
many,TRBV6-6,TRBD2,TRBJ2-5,TGTGCCAGCAACGGAGCGGGAGGGACCCAGTACTTC,CASNGAGGTQYF
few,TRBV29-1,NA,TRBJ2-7,TGCAGCGTTGAATCCGGTCAGGGTTACGAGCAGTACTTC,CSVESGQGYEQYF
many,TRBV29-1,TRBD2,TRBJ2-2,TGCAGCGTAGCGGGGGGGCTCACCGGGGAGCTGTTTTTT,CSVAGGLTGELFF
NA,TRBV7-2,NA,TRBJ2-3,TGTGCCAGCAGGGACGGGATCACAGATACGCAGTATTTT,CASRDGITDTQYF
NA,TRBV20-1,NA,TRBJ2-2,TGCAGTGCTAGAGTTCAGGACAGATCGAACACCGGGGAGCTGTTTTTT,CSARVQDRSNTGELFF
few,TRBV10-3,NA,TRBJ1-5,TGTGCCATCAGTGAGTCGATGTCAGGAGCTCAGCCCCAGCATTTT,CAISESMSGAQPQHF
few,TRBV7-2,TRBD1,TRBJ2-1,TGTGCCAGCAGCTCTCAATCGGGACAGGCTGGAATCTTC,CASSSQSGQAGIF
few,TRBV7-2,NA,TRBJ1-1,TGTGCCAGCAGCTTTCGGGGCCCAACGGGGGCTGAAGCTTTCTTT,CASSFRGPTGAEAFF
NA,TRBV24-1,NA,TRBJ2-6,TGTGCCACCAGTGACCCGTCTGGGGCCAACGTCCTGACTTTC,CATSDPSGANVLTF
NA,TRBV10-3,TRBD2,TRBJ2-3,TGTGCCGCCTGGAGCGGGGGAGGGGATACGCAGTATTTT,CAAWSGGGDTQYF
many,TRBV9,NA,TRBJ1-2,TGTGCCAGCAGCGTAGATGGGGGGGCGAGCTATGGCTACACCTTC,CASSVDGGASYGYTF
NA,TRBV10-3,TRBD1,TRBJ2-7,TGTGCCATCGGTTCCGGGACAGGGAGCTCCTACGAGCAGTACTTC,CAIGSGTGSSYEQYF
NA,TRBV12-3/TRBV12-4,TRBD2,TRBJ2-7,TGTGCCAGCAGTATAGCGGGCGCCTACGAGCAGTACTTC,CASSIAGAYEQYF
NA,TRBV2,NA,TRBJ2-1,TGTGCCAGCAGTCGCTCTGGTGAGCAGTTCTTC,CASSRSGEQFF
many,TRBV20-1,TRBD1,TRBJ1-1,TGCAGTGCCGAAGGTGTAGGGACAGGGTATACTGAAGCTTTCTTT,CSAEGVGTGYTEAFF
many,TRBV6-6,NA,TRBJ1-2,TGTGCCATAGGGGGGAACTATGGCTACACCTTC,CAIGGNYGYTF
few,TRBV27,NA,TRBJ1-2,TGTGCCAGCAGTTTCCGAGAAGGCAGGGGTTATGGCTACACCTTC,CASSFREGRGYGYTF
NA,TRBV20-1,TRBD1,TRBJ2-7,TGCAGTGCAAACCGACAGGGTCGGAAGCAGTACTTC,CSANRQGRKQYF
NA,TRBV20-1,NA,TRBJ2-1,TGCAGTGCTAGACCGCAACCAGGGGTTTACAATGAGCAGTTCTTC,CSARPQPGVYNEQFF
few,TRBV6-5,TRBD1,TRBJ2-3,TGTGCCAGCAGTTACTCCCCCGGGACAGGGCCCACAGATACGCAGTATTTT,CASSYSPGTGPTDTQYF
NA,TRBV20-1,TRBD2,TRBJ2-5,TGCTGTGCCCGACCCACGGTTCTAGCGGGGGGCCAAGAGACCCAGTACTTC,CCARPTVLAGGQETQYF
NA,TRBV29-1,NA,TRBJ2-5,TGCAGCGTTGATGGTTCGTGGCCCCGCGAGACCCAGTACTTC,CSVDGSWPRETQYF
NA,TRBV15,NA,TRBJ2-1,TGTGCCACCAGCCCATTGTATAGCTATAAGCAGTTCTTC,CATSPLYSYKQFF
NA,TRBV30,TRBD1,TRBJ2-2,TGTGCCGCAAGGGGAGGCAGGGGGCGAAATGTGGGAACCGGGGAGCTGTTTTTT,CAARGGRGRNVGTGELFF
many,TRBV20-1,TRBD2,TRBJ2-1,TGCAGTGCTAGAGATTTAAGGGGAGGGAACGACAATGAGCAGTTCTTC,CSARDLRGGNDNEQFF
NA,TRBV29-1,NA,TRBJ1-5,TGCAGCGTTGCAGAGAGCAATCAGCCCCAGCATTTT,CSVAESNQPQHF
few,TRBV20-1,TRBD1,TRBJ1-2,TGCAGTGCTGTACAGGGGGCGGTCTATGGCTACACCTTC,CSAVQGAVYGYTF
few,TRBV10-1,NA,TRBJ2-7,TGCGCCAGCAGTGAGTCCATGGGAAACGAGCAGTACTTC,CASSESMGNEQYF
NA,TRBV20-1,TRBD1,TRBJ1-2,TGCAGTGCTAGTTCAGGGGGCAGCTATGGCTACACCTTC,CSASSGGSYGYTF
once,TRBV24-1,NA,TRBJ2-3,TGTGCCACCAGTGAGCCCGCCCCGGGCCACAGGAGGTATTTT,CATSEPAPGHRRYF
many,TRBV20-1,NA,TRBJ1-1,TGCAGTGCTAAAGGAAAACTAGAAGCTTTCTTT,CSAKGKLEAFF
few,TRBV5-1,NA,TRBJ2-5,TGCGCCAGCAGCTTGGTGGAGGGGGGCTGGGAGACCCAGTACTTC,CASSLVEGGWETQYF
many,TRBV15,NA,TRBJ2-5,TGTGCCACCAGCAGAAACTTAAACCAAGAGACCCAGTACTTC,CATSRNLNQETQYF
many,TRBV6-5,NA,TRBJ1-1,TGTGCCAGCAGTTTCCGGAATGAAGCTTTCTTT,CASSFRNEAFF
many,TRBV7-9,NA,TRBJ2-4,TGTGCCAGCAGCTTTAATTCGGGACGGCGCTACTTC,CASSFNSGRRYF
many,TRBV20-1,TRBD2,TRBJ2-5,TGCAGTGCTAGAGAGGTAGCGGGGGGCGAGACCCAGTACTTC,CSAREVAGGETQYF
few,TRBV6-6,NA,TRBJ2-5,TGTGCCAGCAGCGAAATCAGCGAGACCCAGTACTTC,CASSEISETQYF
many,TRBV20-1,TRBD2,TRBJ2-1,TGCAGTGCCCTGCCTAGCGGGGGGGCCTCCACCTACAATGAGCAGTTCTTC,CSALPSGGASTYNEQFF
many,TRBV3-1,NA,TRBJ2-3,TGTGCCAGCAGCCAAGTCGCGGCGGGGTCTAGCACAGATACGCAGTATTTT,CASSQVAAGSSTDTQYF
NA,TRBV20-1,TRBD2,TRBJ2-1,TGCAGTGCTAGAGTGGCTAGCGGCTCCTACAATGAGCAGTTCTTC,CSARVASGSYNEQFF
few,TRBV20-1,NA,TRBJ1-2,TGCAGTGCTAGAGATGGGGCGGGGTACTATGGCTACACCTTC,CSARDGAGYYGYTF
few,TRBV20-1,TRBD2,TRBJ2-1,TGCAGTGCCCCACCTAGCGGGTCCTACAATGAGCAGTTCTTC,CSAPPSGSYNEQFF
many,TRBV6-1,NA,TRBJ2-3,TGTGCCAGCAGCCGCTATTCCTTGATCGGGGTCCCAGATACGCAGTATTTT,CASSRYSLIGVPDTQYF
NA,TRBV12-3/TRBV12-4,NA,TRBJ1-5,TGTGCCAGCACCCGGGACACTGGTCAGCCCCAGCATTTT,CASTRDTGQPQHF
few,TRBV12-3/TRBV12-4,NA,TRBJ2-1,TGTGCCAGCAGTTTAGGGACAGCCAATGAGCAGTTCTTC,CASSLGTANEQFF
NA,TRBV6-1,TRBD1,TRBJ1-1,TGTGCCAGCAGCACAAAGACAGGGGGGACTGAAGCTTTCTTT,CASSTKTGGTEAFF
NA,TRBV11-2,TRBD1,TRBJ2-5,TGTGCCAGCAGCTTAAGGGGGCTAGCATGGGAGACCCAGTACTTC,CASSLRGLAWETQYF